This TCR beta chain was obtained from a study of blood T cell repertoires in COVID-19. The method was immunoSEQ multiplex PCR; TCRdb's version includes in-frame clones alone and lacks a portion of them. The sample shows about 300,000 clones, approximately 85% of them seen only once. Germline CDR1 PRHDT, CDR2 FYEKMQ (reference sequence). The CDR3 consists of 14 residues. The V end lost 0 bases, the J end lost 1 base, and 3 bases lay between the germline ends. The receptor was isolated from a young man who had recovered from COVID-19. Sequenced material: PBMCs or T cells enriched from blood (not recorded which). V and J are TRBV13 and TRBJ2-2; no clear D gene. The CDR3 coding sequence is TGTGCCAGCAGCTTAGGCTGGAACACCGGGGAGCTGTTTTTT. As protein: CASSLGWNTGELFF.